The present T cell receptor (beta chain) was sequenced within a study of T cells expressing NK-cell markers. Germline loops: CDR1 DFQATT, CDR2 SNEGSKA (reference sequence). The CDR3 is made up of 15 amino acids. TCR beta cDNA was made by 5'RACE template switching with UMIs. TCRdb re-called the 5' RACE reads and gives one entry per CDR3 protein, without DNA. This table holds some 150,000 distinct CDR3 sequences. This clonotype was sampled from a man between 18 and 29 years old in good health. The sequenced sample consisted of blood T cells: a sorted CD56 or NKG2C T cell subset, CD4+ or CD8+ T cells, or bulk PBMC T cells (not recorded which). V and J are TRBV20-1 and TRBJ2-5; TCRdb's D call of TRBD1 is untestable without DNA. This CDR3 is CSARPRDREQETQYF.